This T cell receptor (beta chain) originates from a study of blood T cell repertoires in COVID-19. About the research overall: From T cells, B-cell-depleted T cells, or PBMCs came the material, which was cDNA or gDNA.

This clone was counted a few times. Recovered status applied to Cohort 3 donors who had two consecutive negative PCRs. It also applied to those with clearance or with symptom resolution. Authors' analysis steps: Amplification of reference gene primers was used by the study to estimate nucleated cell counts. Sequencing used immunoSEQ multiplex PCR; TCRdb keeps in-frame clones, though not all of them. From that table come the V and J calls and clone size; the DNA was used to work out D and trimming. This sample carries 250,000 or so clones, 87% of them seen once, and the ten largest clones take less than 14%. The CDR3 is 15 residues long. Trimming removed 1 base from V and 7 bases from J, with 16 bases in between. CDR1 is MNHNS and CDR2 is SASEGT in the germline V gene.

Source material: PBMCs or T cells enriched from blood (not recorded which). The chain employs TRBV6-1 and TRBJ1-1; D is ambiguous. The receptor was isolated from a young man who had recovered from COVID-19. As DNA, the CDR3 is TGTGCCAGCAGTGAAGTGGTCGGACGCGGGAGTGAAGCTTTCTTT. Amino acids: CASSEVVGRGSEAFF.